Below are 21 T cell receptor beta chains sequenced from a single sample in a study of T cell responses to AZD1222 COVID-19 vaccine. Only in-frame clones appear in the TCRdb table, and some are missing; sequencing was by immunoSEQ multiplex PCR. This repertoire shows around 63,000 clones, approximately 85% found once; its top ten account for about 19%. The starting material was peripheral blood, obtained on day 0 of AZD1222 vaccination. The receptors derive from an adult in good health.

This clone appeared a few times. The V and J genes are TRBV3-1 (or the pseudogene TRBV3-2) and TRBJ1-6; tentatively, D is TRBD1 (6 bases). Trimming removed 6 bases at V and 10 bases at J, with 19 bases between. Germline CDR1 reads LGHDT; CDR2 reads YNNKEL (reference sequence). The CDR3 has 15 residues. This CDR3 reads CASRYRGGNSSPLHF. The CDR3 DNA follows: TGTGCCAGCAGGTACAGAGGGGGGAATTCCTCACCCCTCCACTTT.

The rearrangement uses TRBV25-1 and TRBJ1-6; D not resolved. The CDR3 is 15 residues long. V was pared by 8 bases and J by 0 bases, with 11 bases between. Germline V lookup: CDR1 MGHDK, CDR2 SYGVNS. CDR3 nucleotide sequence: TGTGCCAGCCGTCACGAGAACTCCTATAATTCACCCCTCCACTTT. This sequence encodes CASRHENSYNSPLHF.

CDR3 sequence (DNA): TGCGCCAGCAGCGTAGGACAGGGGAAGGGCGAAAAACTGTTTTTT. This gives the protein CASSVGQGKGEKLFF. This chain connects TRBV5-1 to TRBJ1-4, with TRBD1 matching 9 bases. Germline values: CDR1 SGHRS, CDR2 YFSETQ. The ends lost 4 bases at V and 8 bases at J; junction bases unmatched: 9. This CDR3 has 15 residues. The variable domain in full, completed from reference TRBV5-1 and TRBJ1-4, reads KAGVTQTPRYLIKTRGQQVTLSCSPISGHRSVSWYQQTPGQGLQFLFEYFSETQRNKGNFPGRFSGRQFSNSRSEMNVSTLELGDSALYLCASSVGQGKGEKLFFGSGTQLSVL.

CDR3 sequence (DNA): TGCGCCAGCAGCAATACGGCCCGATCCCAAGAGACCCAGTACTTC. As protein: CASSNTARSQETQYF. The V call is TRBV5-1, the J call TRBJ2-5, with no clear D. Germline V gene lookup returns CDR1 SGHRS and CDR2 YFSETQ. Trimming stripped 4 bases from V and 1 base from J, with 14 bases between. This CDR3 is built from 15 residues.

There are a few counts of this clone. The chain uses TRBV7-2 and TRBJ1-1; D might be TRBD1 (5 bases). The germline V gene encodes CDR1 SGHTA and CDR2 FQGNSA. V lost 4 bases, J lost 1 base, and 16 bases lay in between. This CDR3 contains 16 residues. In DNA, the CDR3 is TGTGCCAGCAGCTACCATAGAGTCCAGGGGAACACTGAAGCTTTCTTT. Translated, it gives CASSYHRVQGNTEAFF.

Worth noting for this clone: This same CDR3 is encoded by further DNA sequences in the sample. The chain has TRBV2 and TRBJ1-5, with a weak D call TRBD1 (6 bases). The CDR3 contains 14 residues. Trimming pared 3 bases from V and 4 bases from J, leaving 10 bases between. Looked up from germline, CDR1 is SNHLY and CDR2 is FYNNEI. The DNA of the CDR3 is TGTGCCAGCAGTGAGGGGGGGCGAAATCAGCCCCAGCATTTT. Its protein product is CASSEGGRNQPQHF.

The CDR3: CASSLDRDHGYTF. CDR3 nucleotides: TGTGCCAGCAGCTTGGACAGGGATCATGGCTACACCTTC. The chain couples TRBV5-6 to TRBJ1-2; possibly TRBD1 for D (6 bases). The CDR3 is 13 amino acids. Trimming left V 0 bases short and J 6 bases short, with 9 bases between. The germline V gene has CDR1 SGHDT and CDR2 YYEEEE.

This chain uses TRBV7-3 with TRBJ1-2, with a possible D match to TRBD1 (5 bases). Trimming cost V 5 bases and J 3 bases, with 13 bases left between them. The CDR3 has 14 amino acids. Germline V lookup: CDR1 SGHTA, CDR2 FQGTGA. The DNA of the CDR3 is TGTGCCAGCAGCCCGGGCAGGGTTGACTATGGCTACACCTTC. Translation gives CASSPGRVDYGYTF.

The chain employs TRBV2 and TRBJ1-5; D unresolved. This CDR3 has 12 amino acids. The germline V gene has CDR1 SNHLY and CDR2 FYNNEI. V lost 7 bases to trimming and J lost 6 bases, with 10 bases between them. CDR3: CASKSESQPQHF. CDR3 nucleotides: TGTGCCAGCAAGTCGGAGAGTCAGCCCCAGCATTTT.

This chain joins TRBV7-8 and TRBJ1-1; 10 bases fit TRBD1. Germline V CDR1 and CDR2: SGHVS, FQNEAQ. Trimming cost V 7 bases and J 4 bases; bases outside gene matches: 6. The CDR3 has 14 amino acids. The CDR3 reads CASNLRDRGTEAFF. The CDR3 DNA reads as TGTGCCAGCAACCTTCGGGACAGGGGCACTGAAGCTTTCTTT.

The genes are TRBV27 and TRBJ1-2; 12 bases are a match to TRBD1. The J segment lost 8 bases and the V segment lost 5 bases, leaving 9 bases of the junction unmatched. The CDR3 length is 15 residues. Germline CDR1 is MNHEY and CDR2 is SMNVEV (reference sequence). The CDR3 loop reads CASSNRDRGRRGYTF. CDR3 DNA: TGTGCCAGCAGTAACCGGGACAGGGGGCGCCGGGGCTACACCTTC.

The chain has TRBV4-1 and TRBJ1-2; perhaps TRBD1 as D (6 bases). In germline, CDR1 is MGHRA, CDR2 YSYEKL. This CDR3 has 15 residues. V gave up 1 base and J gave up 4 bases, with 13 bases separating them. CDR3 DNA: TGCGCCAGCAGCCAAGCTGGGGGGCAGGGCTATGGCTACACCTTC. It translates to CASSQAGGQGYGYTF.

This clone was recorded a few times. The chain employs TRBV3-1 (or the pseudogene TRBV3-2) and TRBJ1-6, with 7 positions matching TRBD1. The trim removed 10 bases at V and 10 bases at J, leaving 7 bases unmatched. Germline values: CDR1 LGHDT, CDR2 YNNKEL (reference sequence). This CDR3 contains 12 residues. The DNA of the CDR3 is TGTGCCACTCAGGGGGTTCAATCACCCCTCCACTTT. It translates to CATQGVQSPLHF.

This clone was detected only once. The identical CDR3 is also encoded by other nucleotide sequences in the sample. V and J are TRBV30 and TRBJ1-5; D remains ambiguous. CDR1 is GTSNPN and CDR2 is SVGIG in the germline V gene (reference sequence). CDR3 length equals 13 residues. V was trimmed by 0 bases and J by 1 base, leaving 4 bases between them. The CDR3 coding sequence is TGTGCCTGGAGTGTACAGAGCAATCAGCCCCAGCATTTT. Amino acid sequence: CAWSVQSNQPQHF.

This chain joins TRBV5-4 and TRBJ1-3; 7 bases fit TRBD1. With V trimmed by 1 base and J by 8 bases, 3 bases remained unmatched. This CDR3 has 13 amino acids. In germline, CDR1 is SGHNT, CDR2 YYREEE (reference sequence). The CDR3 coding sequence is TGTGCCAGCAGCTTGAAGGGGGCGGACACCATATATTTT. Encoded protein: CASSLKGADTIYF.

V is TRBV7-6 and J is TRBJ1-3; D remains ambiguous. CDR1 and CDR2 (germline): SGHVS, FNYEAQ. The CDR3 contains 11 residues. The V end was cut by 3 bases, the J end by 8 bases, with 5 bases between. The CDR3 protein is CASSLGDTIYF. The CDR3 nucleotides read TGTGCCAGCAGCTTGGGCGACACCATATATTTT.

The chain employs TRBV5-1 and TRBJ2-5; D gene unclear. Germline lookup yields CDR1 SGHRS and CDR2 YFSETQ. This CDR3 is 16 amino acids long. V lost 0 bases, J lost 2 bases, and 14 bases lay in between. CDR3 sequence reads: CASSLGHARLQETQYF. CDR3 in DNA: TGCGCCAGCAGCTTGGGGCACGCAAGGTTACAAGAGACCCAGTACTTC.

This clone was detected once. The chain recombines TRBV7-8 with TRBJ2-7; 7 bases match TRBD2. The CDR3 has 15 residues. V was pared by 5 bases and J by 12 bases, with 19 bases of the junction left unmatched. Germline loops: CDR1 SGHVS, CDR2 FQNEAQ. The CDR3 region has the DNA TGTGCCAGCAGCACCTTTAGTCTGGGGGATCGGGGGGTGTACTTC. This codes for CASSTFSLGDRGVYF.

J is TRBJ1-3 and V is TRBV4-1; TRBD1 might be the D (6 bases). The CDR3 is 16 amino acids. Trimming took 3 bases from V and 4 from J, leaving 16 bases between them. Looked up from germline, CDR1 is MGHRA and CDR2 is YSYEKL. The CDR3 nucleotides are TGCGCCAGCAGCCAGTCCGGGGGGGCACGCGGAAACACCATATATTTT. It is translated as CASSQSGGARGNTIYF.

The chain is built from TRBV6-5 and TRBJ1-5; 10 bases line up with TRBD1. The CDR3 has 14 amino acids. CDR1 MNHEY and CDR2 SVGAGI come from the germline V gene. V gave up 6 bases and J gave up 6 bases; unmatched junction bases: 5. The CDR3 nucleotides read TGTGCCAGCAGGCCCGGGACAGGGGCTCAGCCCCAGCATTTT. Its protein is CASRPGTGAQPQHF.

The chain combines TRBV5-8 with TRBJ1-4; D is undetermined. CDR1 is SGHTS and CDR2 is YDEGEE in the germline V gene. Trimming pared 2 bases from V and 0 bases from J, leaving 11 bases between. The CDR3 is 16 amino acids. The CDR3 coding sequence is TGTGCCAGCAGCTTTGGCCAGAAGACAACTAATGAAAAACTGTTTTTT. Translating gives CASSFGQKTTNEKLFF.